This TCR beta chain was recovered during a study of T-cell reconstitution after alpha-beta-depleted transplantation in children. This clonotype was seen only a few times. Trimming shortened V by 8 bases and J by 2 bases, and 6 bases separated the two germline ends. The CDR3 sequence is 12 residues long. Unique molecular identifiers were used to barcode this TCRbeta library. TCRdb re-called the PCR reads through MiXCR, storing one row per CDR3 protein. The sample has about 360,000 distinct CDR3 sequences; less than 15% are singletons. The genes are TRBV12-3 or TRBV12-4 and TRBJ2-2; D unresolved. This sequence was found in a human donor who donated a stem cell graft to a child with Fanconi anemia. Material: PBMCs, obtained from the stem cell graft. CDR3 amino acids: CASGVNTGELFF. The CDR3 region has the DNA TGTGCCAGCGGGGTTAACACCGGGGAGCTGTTTTTT.